The clone carrying this TCR beta chain has just one count. This CDR3 has 14 residues. CDR1 and CDR2 (germline): MNHEY, SVGAGI. The germline V and J ends were trimmed by 9 bases and 2 bases, with 15 bases remaining between them. The sample originates from a study of tumor and adjacent non-tumor tissue in lung cancer. TCRbeta libraries were built with three rounds of nested PCR, modified from ARM-PCR. A single record per CDR3 protein comes from TCRdb applying MiXCR to the multiplex PCR reads. The sample has about 80,000 distinct CDR3 sequences; roughly 80% are singletons. No cell sorting was done before RNA was extracted from the tissue. The normal lung tissue was taken more than 3 cm from the tumor edge.

This TCR was recovered from a man aged 60 to 75 with non-small cell lung cancer. The chain employs TRBV6-5 and TRBJ2-3, with a weak D call TRBD1 (5 bases). The specimen sequenced was distant non-tumor lung tissue. The CDR3 reads CASRLQENTDTQYF. In nucleotides, the CDR3 is TGTGCCAGTAGGCTACAGGAGAACACAGATACGCAGTATTTT.